This record concerns one T cell receptor (beta chain) sequence. Its antigen is not known. The CDR3 runs to 13 residues. Germline CDR1 reads DFQATT; CDR2 reads SNEGSKA (reference sequence). This record comes from a study of T cells expressing NK-cell markers. Overall study context: Among eight sequenced donors, seven carried HCMV seropositivity while one was seronegative.

The TCR beta cDNA came from 5'RACE template switching with UMIs. TCRdb reprocessed the 5' RACE reads, with one entry per CDR3 protein and no DNA. Recorded for this sample: some 440,000 distinct CDR3 sequences. Study-wide findings and caveats: Of the CD8+ T cells in about 6 donors, 1.0-7.0% belonged to dominant NKG2C+ clonotypes.

V and J are TRBV20-1 and TRBJ1-5; absent DNA, TCRdb's TRBD1 call cannot be checked. Sequenced input: blood T cells: a sorted CD56 or NKG2C T cell subset, CD4+ or CD8+ T cells, or bulk PBMC T cells (not recorded which). This receptor was obtained from a woman in her forties or fifties in good health. The CDR3 loop is CSATPRGTQPQHF.